This TCR beta chain comes out of a study of cytomegalovirus exposure and HLA in healthy donors. Findings and limits, study-wide: Some V segments, TRBV6-2 and TRBV6-3 among them, were indistinguishable and were therefore excluded.

The CDR3 length is 11 residues. Germline assignment: CDR1 MDHEN and CDR2 SYDVKM. Trimming cost V 7 bases and J 2 bases, with 5 bases left between them. Use of 60 Vbeta and 13 Jbeta primers characterized the PCR. The repertoire was sequenced with immunoSEQ multiplex PCR; TCRdb's copy has only in-frame clones and lacks some. The table records about 190,000 clones, 80% to 85% of them present only once. This clone appeared once. Its antigen remains unknown. Sequenced sample: PBMCs. The gene calls are TRBV28 and TRBJ1-1; D is unclear. This clonotype originated in a woman between 18 and 29 years old in good health and CMV-seropositive. The CDR3 sequence is CASTLNTEAFF. Written as DNA, the CDR3 is TGTGCCAGCACCCTCAACACTGAAGCTTTCTTT.